The 3 T cell receptor beta chains below come from one sample, sequenced in a study of CD8 T cells in Susac syndrome (dated by TCRdb to about 2019). Library prep was done by the immunoSEQ multiplex PCR assay. RNA was extracted with the RNeasy kit and about 0.5 to 1 ug was reverse transcribed using random hexamers. TCRdb took the public reads, trimmed them with fastp at Q25, ran MiXCR for clone calling and kept in-frame beta chains. Every CDR3 protein is listed once, alongside the most common genes and DNA of its rows. The sample records 78,000 or so distinct CDR3 sequences, just under 95% of which are singletons. The top ten clones comprise under 0.5% of the sample. What was sequenced was CD8+ T cells from PBMCs. Every receptor here comes from a human donor with multiple sclerosis.

This rearrangement joins TRBV6-2 or TRBV6-3 to TRBJ1-5, with D hard to call. CDR1 and CDR2 (germline): MNHEY, SVGEGT. CDR3 length: 14 residues. V was trimmed by 6 bases and J by 3 bases, leaving 12 bases between them. Written as DNA, the CDR3 is TGTGCCAGCAGCGAAGACGGCTTCAATCAGCCCCAGCATTTT. Translation gives CASSEDGFNQPQHF.

This chain links TRBV19 with TRBJ2-5; D gene unclear. CDR3 length: 17 residues. V gave up 7 bases and J gave up 2 bases, with 23 bases separating them. Germline V gene lookup returns CDR1 LNHDA and CDR2 SQIVND (reference sequence). The CDR3 region has the DNA TGTGCCAGTACATGGGGTAGGCGGTCTCTGGGGCAAGAGACCCAGTACTTC. Translated: CASTWGRRSLGQETQYF.

The chain recombines TRBV6-6 with TRBJ2-7; D is unresolved. CDR3 length equals 13 residues. V lost 0 bases and J 1 base, leaving 4 bases between the germline ends. Germline CDR1 is MNHNY and CDR2 is SVGAGI (reference sequence). CDR3 amino acids: CASSYSTSYEQYF. In DNA, the CDR3 is TGTGCCAGCAGTTACTCCACTTCCTACGAGCAGTACTTC.